The present TCR beta chain was sequenced within a study of liver allograft versus peripheral blood T cells. Across the whole study: What was compared were the T cell receptor repertoires in transplanted livers and those in the peripheral blood of recipients.

This clonotype turned up a few times. Its antigen is undetermined. The CDR3 has 15 residues. The V and J ends lost 1 base and 3 bases respectively, with 12 bases between them. Germline V gives CDR1 DFQATT, CDR2 SNEGSKA (reference sequence). Study-level results: Reports indicated that T cell receptor repertoires inside liver allografts differed from those in peripheral blood.

TCRdb called the reads again in MiXCR, with one record for every CDR3 protein. The sample holds fewer than 3,500 distinct CDR3 sequences, roughly 14% seen once. The V and J genes are TRBV20-1 and TRBJ1-4; perhaps TRBD1 as D (5 bases). The clonotype originates from a human patient who had a liver transplant. Among the T cells, some may be from the graft donor. CDR3 sequence: CSARVQGAPNEKLFF. The CDR3 DNA is TGCAGTGCTAGAGTGCAAGGGGCCCCTAATGAAAAACTGTTTTTT.